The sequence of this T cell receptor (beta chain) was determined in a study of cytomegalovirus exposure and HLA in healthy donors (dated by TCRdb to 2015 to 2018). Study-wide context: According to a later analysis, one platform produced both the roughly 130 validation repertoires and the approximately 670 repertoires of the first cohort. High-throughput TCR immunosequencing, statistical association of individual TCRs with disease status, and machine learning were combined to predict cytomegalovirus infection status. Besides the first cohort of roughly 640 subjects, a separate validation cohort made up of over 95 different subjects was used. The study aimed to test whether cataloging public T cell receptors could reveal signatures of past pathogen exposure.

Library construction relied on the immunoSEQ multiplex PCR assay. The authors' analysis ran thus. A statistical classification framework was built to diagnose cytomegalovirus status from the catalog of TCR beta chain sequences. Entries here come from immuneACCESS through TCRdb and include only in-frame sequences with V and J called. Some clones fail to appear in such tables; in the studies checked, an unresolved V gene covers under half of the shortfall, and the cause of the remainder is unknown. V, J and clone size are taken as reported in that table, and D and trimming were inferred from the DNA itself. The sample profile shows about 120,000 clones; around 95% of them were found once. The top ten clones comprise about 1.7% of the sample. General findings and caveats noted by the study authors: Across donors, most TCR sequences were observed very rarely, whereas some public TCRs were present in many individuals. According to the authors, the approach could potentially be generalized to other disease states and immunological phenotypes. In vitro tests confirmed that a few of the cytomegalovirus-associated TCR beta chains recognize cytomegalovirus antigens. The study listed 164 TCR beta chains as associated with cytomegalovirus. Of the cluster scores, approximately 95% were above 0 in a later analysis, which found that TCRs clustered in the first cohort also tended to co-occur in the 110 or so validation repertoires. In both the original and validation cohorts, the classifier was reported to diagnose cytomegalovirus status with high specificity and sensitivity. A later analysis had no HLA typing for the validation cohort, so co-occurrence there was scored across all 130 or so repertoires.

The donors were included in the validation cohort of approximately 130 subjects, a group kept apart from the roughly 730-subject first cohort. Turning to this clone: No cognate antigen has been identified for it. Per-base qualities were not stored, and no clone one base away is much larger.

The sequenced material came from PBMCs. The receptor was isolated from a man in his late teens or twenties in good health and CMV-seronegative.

CDR3 region: CACRDFYEQYF. The sequence in DNA is TGTGCCTGTAGGGACTTTTACGAGCAGTACTTC. Recombination joined TRBV30 with TRBJ2-7; matching of 6 bases hints at TRBD2 as the D gene. The junction shows trimming of 6 bases on V and 4 bases on J, plus 10 bases between the germline ends. From cysteine to phenylalanine, the CDR3 is 11 amino acids long. Left in the record is the CDR3 DNA by itself, 33 bases read in frame from the first base. For CDR1 and CDR2, the germline V gene (reference sequence) lists GTSNPN and SVGIG.